These 11 T cell receptor beta chains originate from one sample sequenced in a study of graft-versus-host responses after intestinal transplantation. Their antigens remain unidentified. TCRdb's copy holds only in-frame clones and misses some; the assay was immunoSEQ multiplex PCR. The profile shows roughly 75,000 clones, roughly 89% of them singletons. The specimen was unstimulated CD4+ T cells sorted from spleen or lymph node cells, collected before intestinal transplant. These receptors originate from a human donor who received an intestinal transplant.

The chain employs TRBV4-3 and TRBJ2-3; TRBD1 agrees at 8 bases. Per the germline V gene, CDR1 is LGHNA and CDR2 is YSLEER. The J segment lost 1 base and the V segment lost 0 bases, leaving 6 bases of the junction unmatched. The CDR3 sequence is 17 residues long. CDR3 nucleotides: TGCGCCAGCAGCCAAGAAGCAACAGGGGGAGGCACAGATACGCAGTATTTT. As protein: CASSQEATGGGTDTQYF.

The chain recombines TRBV6-5 with TRBJ2-1, with 8 bases that match TRBD2. V shed 6 bases, J shed 6 bases, and the junction held 4 bases outside the gene matches. The germline gives CDR1 MNHEY, CDR2 SVGAGI. The CDR3 is made up of 13 amino acids. The CDR3 region has the DNA TGTGCCAGCAGCTTCCGGGGGGGCAATGAGCAGTTCTTC. This gives the protein CASSFRGGNEQFF.

V is TRBV5-6 and J is TRBJ2-7, with 9 bases lining up with TRBD1. The CDR3 is 17 amino acids. Trimming took 1 base from V and 2 from J; bases not matched to a gene: 10. The germline gives CDR1 SGHDT, CDR2 YYEEEE. CDR3: CASSLTGGVPGTYEQYF. CDR3 in DNA: TGTGCCAGCAGCTTGACAGGGGGCGTACCTGGGACCTACGAGCAGTACTTC.

J is TRBJ2-2 and V is TRBV6-1, with D uncertain. The CDR3 is 13 residues long. Trimming pared 1 base from V and 8 bases from J, leaving 8 bases between. Germline lookup yields CDR1 MNHNS and CDR2 SASEGT. CDR3 nucleotides: TGTGCCAGCAGTGAAGACTTTATGGGGGAGCTGTTTTTT. This translates into CASSEDFMGELFF.

This sequence joins TRBV19 and TRBJ1-5, with D maybe TRBD1 (5 bases). This CDR3 spans 14 amino acids. V gave up 5 bases and J gave up 4 bases, with 12 bases separating them. CDR1 and CDR2 (germline): LNHDA, SQIVND (reference sequence). The CDR3, as DNA: TGTGCCAGTAGTCCGTACGGGGGGAATCAGCCCCAGCATTTT. This gives the protein CASSPYGGNQPQHF.

The chain carries TRBV11-2 and TRBJ1-1, with unresolved D. Germline CDR1 is SGHAT and CDR2 is FQNNGV. The CDR3 runs 13 residues. The V end was cut by 4 bases, the J end by 5 bases, with 11 bases between. As DNA, the CDR3 is TGTGCCAGCAGCTACGTCCGGGGAACTGAAGCTTTCTTT. Translating gives CASSYVRGTEAFF. Drawing the rest from reference TRBV11-2 and TRBJ1-1, the complete variable domain is EAGVAQSPRYKIIEKRQSVAFWCNPISGHATLYWYQQILGQGPKLLIQFQNNGVVDDSQLPKDRFSAERLKGVDSTLKIQPAKLEDSAVYLCASSYVRGTEAFFGQGTRLTVV.

The chain employs TRBV10-1 and TRBJ2-7; 9 bases map to TRBD2. After removal of 0 bases from V and 3 bases from J, the junction contained 3 bases not matched to a gene. The CDR3 consists of 15 residues. Germline V lookup: CDR1 WNHNN, CDR2 SYGVQD (reference sequence). The CDR3 bases are TGCGCCAGCAGTGAGTCGGCTAGCGGGAACTACGAGCAGTACTTC. As protein: CASSESASGNYEQYF.

This clone was counted between two and nine times. The genes are TRBV5-6 and TRBJ1-3, with D possibly matching TRBD1 (6 bases). V lost 5 bases and J 7 bases, leaving 19 bases between the germline ends. This CDR3 has 15 amino acids. CDR1 and CDR2 (germline): SGHDT, YYEEEE. This chain's CDR3 is CASRARDRSRNTIYF. The CDR3 DNA is TGTGCCAGCAGAGCAAGAGACAGGAGTCGCAACACCATATATTTT.

The V and J genes are TRBV18 and TRBJ1-2; weak D call: TRBD1 (5 bases). This CDR3 is 13 amino acids long. V was pared by 3 bases and J by 8 bases, with 13 bases between. Germline CDR1 is KGHSH and CDR2 is LQKENI. The CDR3 spells CASSPQRGGGYTF. CDR3 DNA: TGTGCCAGCTCACCGCAAAGGGGAGGGGGCTACACCTTC.

The sample holds a few counts of this clone. V gene TRBV6-6 combines with J gene TRBJ1-6; TRBD1 might be the D (6 bases). The CDR3 is made up of 15 amino acids. V lost 6 bases and J lost 0, with 9 bases in between. The germline V gene encodes CDR1 MNHNY and CDR2 SVGAGI (reference sequence). CDR3 loop: CASRKGGSYNSPLHF. The CDR3 DNA reads as TGTGCCAGCAGAAAAGGGGGCTCCTATAATTCACCCCTCCACTTT.

J is TRBJ1-6 and V is TRBV19; possible D gene TRBD1, 6 bases. Germline assignment: CDR1 LNHDA and CDR2 SQIVND (reference sequence). V lost 8 bases and J 5 bases, leaving 16 bases between the germline ends. The CDR3 length is 15 residues. Here the CDR3 reads CASRKTRGDNSPLHF. Here the CDR3 DNA reads TGTGCCAGTCGAAAGACCAGGGGTGATAATTCACCCCTCCACTTT.